This T cell receptor (beta chain) was captured in a study of blood T cell repertoires in COVID-19 (dated by TCRdb to about 2020). Regarding the research as a whole: The collaborator samples originated in the United States, Italy and Spain and spanned the acute and convalescent phases of COVID-19. The prospective study material was composed of cDNA or gDNA derived from T cells, B-cell-depleted T cells, or PBMCs. The dataset comprised deeply sampled blood TCRbeta repertoires from subjects exposed to, actively infected with, or recovered from COVID-19. The repertoires were made available in a free public database intended to serve as a resource for research on the immune response to SARS-CoV-2. The samples were drawn from two sources: the first 160 participants of the ongoing ImmuneRACE study, and approximately 1,300 subjects contributed by 6 global collaborators. A de-identified subject ID, COVID-19 status, age in years and sex were almost always included in the sample metadata. HLA class I and class II types, where available, came from metadata supplied by the sample provider rather than from assay-based typing.

Its CDR3 holds 11 amino acids, cysteine through phenylalanine. Just the 33-base CDR3 DNA is kept, in frame starting at base 1. Looking up the germline V gene (reference sequence) yields CDR1 DFQATT and CDR2 SNEGSKA. In Seattle, one collaborating source enrolled patients while the infection was active and tracked those patients longitudinally over the course of disease. Each collaborating institution followed its own protocols to collect whole blood in K2EDTA tubes. For TCRbeta analysis, collaborators shipped samples as frozen whole blood, isolated PBMCs, or DNA extracted from either of those sample types. TCRbeta CDR3 regions were amplified from genomic DNA using the immunoSEQ Assay, a bias-controlled multiplex PCR. On the authors' methods: Within the assay, amplification of reference gene primers was used to estimate how many nucleated cells each sample contained. Sequence reads were collapsed and filtered to measure the absolute abundance of every unique TCRbeta CDR3 rearrangement. For each sample, productive Simpson clonality was calculated by taking the square root of Simpson's diversity index across productive rearrangements. The immuneACCESS repertoire file appears here via TCRdb, limited to in-frame rearrangements. These files lack a portion of the clones; in checked studies, under half of the deficit traces to unresolved V genes, and the cause of the others is not known. That table furnishes V, J and clone size, whereas the DNA furnished D and trimming. For this sample there are 10,000 or so clones; 70% to 75% appear just once. 5% to 6.5% of the sample comes from the top ten.

Points the paper makes about the study in general: Clinical and demographic metadata were provided uncurated, with the amount varying by source and participant.

To note about this clone: No antigen is known for it. The junction shows a germline mismatch at one end, possibly a read error.

The sequenced sample consisted of peripheral blood. The rearranged chain carries TRBV20-1 and TRBJ2-5; a tentative D match to TRBD2 spans 5 bases. This TCR derives from a man aged 60-69 years with COVID-19, enrolled during active disease. This receptor has the CDR3 CSAKPLEAQYF. The DNA reads as follows: TGCAGTGCTAAGCCACTAGAGGCCCAGTACTTC.